These 31 T cell receptor beta chains came from one sample sequenced in a study of cytomegalovirus exposure and HLA in healthy donors. Profiled with immunoSEQ multiplex PCR; TCRdb holds only in-frame clones, not every one. The sample gives 200,000 to 250,000 clones, around 90% of which show up once; more than 0.85% is in the top ten. The source material was PBMCs. These receptors all stem from a woman in her late teens or twenties in good health and CMV-seronegative.

This sequence joins TRBV2 and TRBJ1-1; the D gene is possibly TRBD1 (6 bases). This CDR3 comprises 13 residues. Germline lookup yields CDR1 SNHLY and CDR2 FYNNEI. Trimming shortened V by 7 bases and J by 7 bases, and 16 bases separated the two germline ends. CDR3: CASIAEVGGEAFF. CDR3 bases: TGTGCCAGCATTGCGGAGGTAGGGGGTGAAGCTTTCTTT.

This sequence joins TRBV4-1 and TRBJ2-1; 9 bases are a match to TRBD2. The CDR3 is 15 amino acids. Germline V CDR1 and CDR2: MGHRA, YSYEKL. With 1 base clipped from V and 9 bases from J, the junction kept 7 bases outside the gene matches. The CDR3 sequence is CASSQGSAGGLEQFF. CDR3 sequence (DNA): TGCGCCAGCAGCCAAGGTTCAGCGGGAGGTCTTGAGCAGTTCTTC.

V gene TRBV5-1 combines with J gene TRBJ1-4; no firm D call. There are 15 residues in the CDR3. Trimming shortened V by 0 bases and J by 3 bases, and 9 bases separated the two germline ends. The germline gives CDR1 SGHRS, CDR2 YFSETQ. The CDR3 reads CASSLDATSNEKLFF. The CDR3 DNA is TGCGCCAGCAGCTTGGATGCTACCTCTAATGAAAAACTGTTTTTT. Based on the CDR3 plus reference TRBV5-1 and TRBJ1-4, the full variable domain is KAGVTQTPRYLIKTRGQQVTLSCSPISGHRSVSWYQQTPGQGLQFLFEYFSETQRNKGNFPGRFSGRQFSNSRSEMNVSTLELGDSALYLCASSLDATSNEKLFFGSGTQLSVL.

V is TRBV28 and J is TRBJ2-3; D ambiguous. CDR3 length equals 14 residues. V lost 2 bases, J lost 4 bases, and 10 bases lay in between. CDR1 MDHEN and CDR2 SYDVKM come from the germline V gene. CDR3 bases: TGTGCCAGCAGTTTAAGACTTGAGGCAGATACGCAGTATTTT. This codes for CASSLRLEADTQYF.

The chain has TRBV6-6 and TRBJ1-2; the match to TRBD1 covers 7 bases. CDR1 MNHNY and CDR2 SVGAGI come from the germline V gene (reference sequence). The V segment lost 0 bases and the J segment 7 bases; nucleotides outside the gene matches: 2. The CDR3 runs 13 residues. The CDR3, as DNA: TGTGCCAGCAGTTACTCAGGGGGCGTTGGCTACACCTTC. This sequence encodes CASSYSGGVGYTF.

The V gene is TRBV21-1, the J gene TRBJ2-1; the D call in the table, TRBD1, was not verified against the DNA. TRBV21-1 is noted as a pseudogene. CDR3 size: 19 residues. The CDR3 nucleotides read TGTGCCAGCAGCTTAATGGGCACCAACAGGGGATCGGGGGTGAATGAGCAGTTCTTC. It is translated as CASSLMGTNRGSGVNEQFF.

The table lists this clone with a count of one. This chain joins TRBV19 and TRBJ1-2, with a possible D match to TRBD1 (5 bases). CDR3 length: 12 amino acids. The V end lost 6 bases, the J end lost 4 bases, and 9 bases lay between the germline ends. CDR1 and CDR2 from the germline V gene are LNHDA and SQIVND (reference sequence). The CDR3 region has the DNA TGTGCCAGTAGAGACAGTCCCTATGGCTACACCTTC. Translated: CASRDSPYGYTF. The full variable domain, its missing parts supplied by reference TRBV19 and TRBJ1-2, is DGGITQSPKYLFRKEGQNVTLSCEQNLNHDAMYWYRQDPGQGLRLIYYSQIVNDFQKGDIAEGYSVSREKKESFPLTVTSAQKNPTAFYLCASRDSPYGYTFGSGTRLTVV.

This rearrangement joins TRBV2 to TRBJ1-5; 7 bases fit TRBD1. The V segment lost 6 bases and the J segment 2 bases; nucleotides outside the gene matches: 7. Germline lookup yields CDR1 SNHLY and CDR2 FYNNEI. The CDR3 totals 15 residues. For the CDR3, the DNA is TGTGCCAGCAGATACGACAGGGAACGCAATCAGCCCCAGCATTTT. It specifies CASRYDRERNQPQHF. The variable domain in full, with the rest retrieved from reference TRBV2 and TRBJ1-5, is EPEVTQTPSHQVTQMGQEVILRCVPISNHLYFYWYRQILGQKVEFLVSFYNNEISEKSEIFDDQFSVERPDGSNFTLKIRSTKLEDSAMYFCASRYDRERNQPQHFGDGTRLSIL.

The chain joins TRBV4-1 to TRBJ2-7, with 10 bases aligning to TRBD2. CDR1 MGHRA and CDR2 YSYEKL come from the germline V gene. CDR3 length equals 16 residues. V shed 4 bases, J shed 2 bases, and the junction held 8 bases outside the gene matches. DNA for the CDR3: TGCGCCAGCAGCCGACGGACTAGCGGAAATACCTACGAGCAGTACTTC. As protein: CASSRRTSGNTYEQYF.

The gene calls are TRBV6-6 and TRBJ1-1; D is perhaps TRBD1 (5 bases). CDR1 MNHNY and CDR2 SVGAGI come from the germline V gene (reference sequence). This CDR3 region has 15 residues. Deletions cut 7 bases from V and 0 bases from J, with 15 bases between. Written as DNA, the CDR3 is TGTGCCAGCACCTTACCCTTGACAGTGAACACTGAAGCTTTCTTT. Encoded protein: CASTLPLTVNTEAFF.

The gene calls are TRBV9 and TRBJ2-2, with a weak D call TRBD2 (7 bases). Per germline, CDR1 SGDLS and CDR2 YYNGEE. V was shortened by 4 bases and J by 6 bases, with 16 bases between the two germline ends. The CDR3 spans 15 residues. This chain's CDR3 is CASSLRWGGSGELFF. Here the CDR3 DNA reads TGTGCCAGCAGCCTAAGATGGGGGGGCTCCGGGGAGCTGTTTTTT.

This chain joins TRBV30 and TRBJ2-6, with TRBD1 matching 11 bases. The junction had 8 bases not matched to a gene; V was cut back by 0 bases and J by 4 bases. CDR3 length: 18 amino acids. CDR1 GTSNPN and CDR2 SVGIG come from the germline V gene (reference sequence). CDR3 DNA sequence: TGTGCCTGGAGTGTCTGGACAGGGGGCTTGGCAGGGGCCAACGTCCTGACTTTC. Protein sequence: CAWSVWTGGLAGANVLTF.

The genes are TRBV7-8 and TRBJ1-5; D uncertain. Germline lookup yields CDR1 SGHVS and CDR2 FQNEAQ. V was trimmed by 1 base and J by 6 bases, leaving 16 bases between them. The CDR3 is 16 residues long. The CDR3 spells CASSLGGGWGGQPQHF. Here the CDR3 DNA reads TGTGCCAGCAGCTTAGGAGGAGGCTGGGGTGGTCAGCCCCAGCATTTT.

The chain joins TRBV4-2 to TRBJ2-7, with 9 bases matching TRBD2. CDR3 length: 15 residues. Unmatched junction bases numbered 7, after V lost 3 bases and J lost 4 bases. Germline V lookup: CDR1 LGHNA, CDR2 YNFKEQ. CDR3 sequence (DNA): TGTGCCAGCAGCCAGCTCCTAGCGGGGCAATACGAGCAGTACTTC. This sequence encodes CASSQLLAGQYEQYF.

The gene calls are TRBV27 and TRBJ2-7; 7 nucleotides align to TRBD2. Germline-derived CDR1 and CDR2 are MNHEY and SMNVEV (reference sequence). V lost 10 bases and J lost 0; bases outside the gene matches: 9. The CDR3 has 14 amino acids. The CDR3 spells CAKTSRISSYEQYF. In nucleotides, the CDR3 is TGTGCCAAGACTAGCCGAATTAGCTCCTACGAGCAGTACTTC.

The chain carries TRBV5-6 and TRBJ2-1, with D perhaps matching TRBD2 (5 bases). The CDR3 runs 15 residues. Per germline, CDR1 SGHDT and CDR2 YYEEEE. V lost 0 bases and J lost 12, with 19 bases in between. This CDR3 is CASSLGGHILQGQFF. The DNA of the CDR3 is TGTGCCAGCAGCTTGGGCGGGCACATCCTCCAAGGGCAGTTCTTC. The full variable domain, its missing parts supplied by reference TRBV5-6 and TRBJ2-1, is DAGVTQSPTHLIKTRGQQVTLRCSPKSGHDTVSWYQQALGQGPQFIFQYYEEEERQRGNFPDRFSGHQFPNYSSELNVNALLLGDSALYLCASSLGGHILQGQFFGPGTRLTVL.

This clone was seen a single time. This sequence joins TRBV6-4 and TRBJ2-1, with 8 bases lining up with TRBD2. Losses at the gene ends were 4 bases for V and 7 bases for J; bases not matched to a gene: 9. Germline CDR1 reads MRHNA; CDR2 reads SNTAGT. This CDR3 contains 15 residues. CDR3: CASSVEAGVGNEQFF. The DNA of the CDR3 is TGTGCCAGCAGTGTCGAAGCGGGAGTAGGTAATGAGCAGTTCTTC.

The rearrangement uses TRBV28 and TRBJ2-7; TRBD2 agrees at 13 bases. This CDR3 is 19 amino acids long. The V gene end was trimmed by 6 bases and the J gene end by 0 bases; junction bases not matched to a gene: 14. Germline V CDR1 and CDR2: MDHEN, SYDVKM. CDR3 DNA: TGTGCCAGCAGCTCCGGTCTCGGGACTAGCGGGACAAGCTCCTACGAGCAGTACTTC. Translation: CASSSGLGTSGTSSYEQYF.

The V and J genes are TRBV15 and TRBJ2-1; D perhaps matches TRBD1 (6 bases). The CDR3 length is 15 residues. The V and J ends lost 0 bases and 6 bases respectively, with 12 bases between them. Germline assignment: CDR1 LNHNV and CDR2 YYDKDF (reference sequence). The CDR3 protein is CATSRDRQAPNEQFF. DNA of the CDR3: TGTGCCACCAGCAGAGATCGACAGGCCCCCAATGAGCAGTTCTTC.

The chain recombines TRBV6-1 with TRBJ2-3; D is perhaps TRBD2 (6 bases). The V and J ends lost 2 bases and 0 bases respectively, with 15 bases between them. In germline, CDR1 is MNHNS, CDR2 SASEGT. The CDR3 totals 17 residues. The DNA for the CDR3 is TGTGCCAGCAGTGAAAATGCGTTAGCGGAAAGCACAGATACGCAGTATTTT. Residues: CASSENALAESTDTQYF.

As to this clone: In the same sample, other DNA sequences code for this CDR3. The genes are TRBV30 and TRBJ2-6, with a tentative D call TRBD2 (6 bases). The germline V gene encodes CDR1 GTSNPN and CDR2 SVGIG (reference sequence). V lost 5 bases, J lost 2 bases, and 16 bases lay in between. This CDR3 is 16 amino acids long. CDR3 bases: TGTGCCTGGGGGGGTGGGGCGGGGACTGGGGCCAACGTCCTGACTTTC. Protein: CAWGGGAGTGANVLTF.

The CDR3 DNA sequence: TGTGCCTGGAGCGCCGACAGTAGCAATCAGCCCCAGCATTTT. This sequence encodes CAWSADSSNQPQHF. The chain uses TRBV30 and TRBJ1-5; D possibly corresponds to TRBD1 (5 bases). From germline, CDR1 is GTSNPN and CDR2 SVGIG (reference sequence). The CDR3 has 14 residues. The V gene lost 3 bases and the J gene lost 0 bases, with 9 bases spanning the gap.

V and J are TRBV5-1 and TRBJ2-7, with D possibly TRBD2 on 6 matching bases. The CDR3 contains 15 residues. CDR1 and CDR2 (germline): SGHRS, YFSETQ. V gave up 0 bases and J gave up 4 bases, with 14 bases separating them. DNA of the CDR3: TGCGCCAGCAGCTTGGGGACTACGGCGACTTACGAGCAGTACTTC. It specifies CASSLGTTATYEQYF.

There are many counts of this clone. This chain joins TRBV5-1 and TRBJ2-6; 10 bases match TRBD1. CDR1 is SGHRS and CDR2 is YFSETQ in the germline V gene. The V and J ends lost 3 bases and 3 bases, in that order; junction bases with no gene match: 3. This CDR3 has 16 amino acids. The CDR3 DNA reads TGCGCCAGCAGCTGGACAGGGGGAGGTGGGGCCAACGTCCTGACTTTC. This gives the protein CASSWTGGGGANVLTF. The variable domain in full, with the rest retrieved from reference TRBV5-1 and TRBJ2-6, is KAGVTQTPRYLIKTRGQQVTLSCSPISGHRSVSWYQQTPGQGLQFLFEYFSETQRNKGNFPGRFSGRQFSNSRSEMNVSTLELGDSALYLCASSWTGGGGANVLTFGAGSRLTVL.

This chain links TRBV11-2 with TRBJ2-5; 7 bases fit TRBD2. V was clipped by 4 bases and J by 9 bases; unmatched bases: 17. This CDR3 has 16 residues. Looked up from germline, CDR1 is SGHAT and CDR2 is FQNNGV. This CDR3 is CASSSDRLVLGGAQYF. The CDR3 DNA reads TGTGCCAGCAGCTCCGACCGACTAGTTCTTGGGGGGGCCCAGTACTTC.

The chain recombines TRBV5-1 with TRBJ2-7; 9 positions agree with TRBD1. CDR1 and CDR2 from the germline V gene are SGHRS and YFSETQ. V dropped 4 bases and J dropped 1; count of bases not matched to a gene: 3. The CDR3 length is 14 residues. CDR3 residues: CASSGGTGSYEQYF. CDR3 nucleotides: TGCGCCAGCAGCGGGGGGACAGGGTCCTACGAGCAGTACTTC.

The chain links TRBV10-3 to TRBJ2-7, with 8 bases fitting TRBD2. Trimming cost V 1 base and J 3 bases; bases outside gene matches: 2. This CDR3 has 14 amino acids. Germline lookup yields CDR1 ENHRY and CDR2 SYGVKD. CDR3: CAISELSGSYEQYF. CDR3 sequence (DNA): TGTGCCATCAGTGAGTTAAGCGGGAGCTACGAGCAGTACTTC.

This CDR3 is CAISLTGNTEAFF. The CDR3, as DNA: TGTGCCATCAGTCTGACGGGGAACACTGAAGCTTTCTTT. The rearrangement uses TRBV10-3 and TRBJ1-1; D uncertain. Trimming pared 5 bases from V and 1 base from J, leaving 8 bases between. From germline, CDR1 is ENHRY and CDR2 SYGVKD. The CDR3 is made up of 13 amino acids.

This clone was found once. V and J are TRBV9 and TRBJ2-1, with D unclear. Deletions cut 4 bases from V and 1 base from J, with 3 bases between. The CDR3 covers 12 residues. Germline loops: CDR1 SGDLS, CDR2 YYNGEE. The CDR3 DNA follows: TGTGCCAGCAGCCCATCCTACAATGAGCAGTTCTTC. It yields the protein CASSPSYNEQFF.

This chain joins TRBV15 and TRBJ1-1; the match to TRBD1 covers 7 bases. CDR3 length: 14 residues. With V trimmed by 3 bases and J by 4 bases, 5 bases remained unmatched. Germline loops: CDR1 LNHNV, CDR2 YYDKDF (reference sequence). The CDR3 DNA is TGTGCCACCAGCAGGGGAGACAGGGCCACTGAAGCTTTCTTT. It encodes CATSRGDRATEAFF.

Details on this clone: The same CDR3 is also encoded by other DNA sequences in this sample. The chain is built from TRBV29-1 and TRBJ1-1; TRBD1 is a possible D gene (6 bases). Per germline, CDR1 SQVTM and CDR2 ANQGSEA. Trimming shortened V by 6 bases and J by 2 bases, and 16 bases separated the two germline ends. The CDR3 loop spans 14 amino acids. CDR3 sequence: CSVSDRRVNTEAFF. DNA of the CDR3: TGCAGCGTCTCTGACAGGCGGGTCAACACTGAAGCTTTCTTT.